The clone carrying this T cell receptor beta chain was observed a few times. Its specificity is unknown. TCRdb processed the 5' RACE reads anew with MiXCR; each CDR3 protein has one entry. The data contain about 520,000 distinct CDR3 sequences, approximately 22% of them singletons. This record belongs to a study of identical twins. General study results and limits: Rather than following the same donors, the conclusions depended on cross-sectional statistical analysis. Fewer insertions marked abundant cord blood beta clonotypes; young adult naive trended weakly, memory not at all.

This sample also appeared in a second study, on T cells expressing NK-cell markers. This second study says: CD3+CD56+NKG2C+, CD3+CD56+NKG2C- and CD3+CD56-NKG2C+ T cells, once sorted, supplied the TCR beta repertoires. Several of the experiments relied on an anti-gamma-delta TCR antibody so that only alpha-beta TCR T cells were sorted.

The sample consisted of CD4+ T cells sorted from blood. This TCR came from a woman younger than 35 in good health.

In nucleotides, the CDR3 is TGCAGTGCTAGGGACAGGCGACCCTATGGCTACACCTTC. As protein: CSARDRRPYGYTF. The V gene is TRBV20-1, the J gene TRBJ1-2; 7 bases match TRBD1. The CDR3 extends over 13 amino acids. With 3 bases clipped from V and 4 bases from J, the junction kept 5 bases outside the gene matches. Germline V gene data show CDR1 as DFQATT and CDR2 as SNEGSKA (reference sequence).